These 12 T cell receptor beta chains were all obtained from the same sample, sequenced in a study of T cell repertoires in aging, cancer and after chemotherapy. Multiplex touch-down PCR with TRB-A/B primers amplified rearranged V-D-J TRB sequences. TCRdb reprocessed the multiplex PCR reads with MiXCR, giving one entry per CDR3 protein. The sample includes about 9,700 distinct CDR3 sequences, about 33% seen only once; the top ten take 2.8%. Peripheral blood genomic DNA, not sorted cells or RNA, was the template. Sample: blood. These receptors were taken from a human donor in good health.

This clonotype has only a few counts. The rearrangement links TRBV30 to TRBJ1-3; unclear D gene. V was clipped by 0 bases and J by 1 base, with 1 base between them. The CDR3 has 12 residues. Germline assignment: CDR1 GTSNPN and CDR2 SVGIG (reference sequence). Written as DNA, the CDR3 is TGTGCCTGGAGTGTATCTGGAAACACCATATATTTT. Protein product: CAWSVSGNTIYF.

This clonotype turned up a few times. CDR3 nucleotide sequence: TGTGCCAGCAGGGTACCGATAGCGGGAGGGAACTACACAGATACGCAGTATTTT. It is translated as CASRVPIAGGNYTDTQYF. The rearrangement uses TRBV6-1 and TRBJ2-3; 11 bases agree with TRBD2. The V and J ends lost 6 bases and 2 bases, in that order; junction bases with no gene match: 13. This CDR3 spans 18 amino acids. Germline V gives CDR1 MNHNS, CDR2 SASEGT.

Sample share makes this clonotype medium-sized. V usage is TRBV11-3 and J usage is TRBJ1-4, with D maybe TRBD1 (5 bases). From germline, CDR1 is SGHNT and CDR2 YENEEA. Trimming took 5 bases from V and 6 from J, leaving 19 bases between them. The CDR3 spans 16 residues. CDR3 sequence reads: CASSQLGPGRYEKLFF. In DNA form, the CDR3 reads TGTGCCAGCAGCCAATTAGGTCCGGGACGGTATGAAAAACTGTTTTTT.

V is TRBV6-5 and J is TRBJ1-4, with 10 bases lining up with TRBD1. The V segment lost 6 bases and the J segment 7 bases; nucleotides outside the gene matches: 5. CDR3 size: 14 residues. The germline V gene encodes CDR1 MNHEY and CDR2 SVGAGI. The CDR3, as DNA: TGTGCCAGCAGCCGGACAGGGGGGAGTGAAAAACTGTTTTTT. This sequence encodes CASSRTGGSEKLFF.

This clonotype is medium-sized by share. This sequence joins TRBV19 and TRBJ2-3; D is unresolved. The V gene lost 7 bases and the J gene lost 1 base, with 6 bases spanning the gap. The CDR3 is 12 residues long. The germline gives CDR1 LNHDA, CDR2 SQIVND (reference sequence). CDR3 protein: CASKKGTDTQYF. The DNA for the CDR3 is TGTGCCAGTAAGAAGGGCACAGATACGCAGTATTTT. Looking up the rest from reference TRBV19 and TRBJ2-3 gives the full variable domain: DGGITQSPKYLFRKEGQNVTLSCEQNLNHDAMYWYRQDPGQGLRLIYYSQIVNDFQKGDIAEGYSVSREKKESFPLTVTSAQKNPTAFYLCASKKGTDTQYFGPGTRLTVL.

This clonotype was counted only a few times. This chain uses TRBV30 with TRBJ2-2, with TRBD1 matching over 9 bases. The CDR3 totals 18 residues. Trimming cost V 5 bases and J 0 bases; bases outside gene matches: 13. Per germline, CDR1 GTSNPN and CDR2 SVGIG (reference sequence). The CDR3 coding sequence is TGTGCCTGGGGAGGTGGGTACAGGGGGCAGCCGAACACCGGGGAGCTGTTTTTT. Translated, it gives CAWGGGYRGQPNTGELFF. The variable domain in full, completed from reference TRBV30 and TRBJ2-2, reads SQTIHQWPATLVQPVGSPLSLECTVEGTSNPNLYWYRQAAGRGLQLLFYSVGIGQISSEVPQNLSASRPQDRQFILSSKKLLLSDSGFYLCAWGGGYRGQPNTGELFFGEGSRLTVL.

The gene calls are TRBV15 and TRBJ2-7; D is ambiguous. The ends were cut back, 1 base at V and 0 bases at J, with 7 bases in the middle. Germline assignment: CDR1 LNHNV and CDR2 YYDKDF (reference sequence). This CDR3 has 14 residues. The CDR3 region is CATSRGTSSYEQYF. The CDR3, as DNA: TGTGCCACCAGCAGAGGGACGAGCTCCTACGAGCAGTACTTC.

The chain has TRBV12-3 or TRBV12-4 and TRBJ1-2, with a weak D call TRBD1 (5 bases). With 5 bases removed from V and 5 bases from J, the gap between germline ends came to 9 bases. The CDR3 runs 12 residues. For the CDR3, the DNA is TGTGCCAGCAGTAAGACAGAGTATGGCTACACCTTC. Translated, it gives CASSKTEYGYTF.

The chain is built from TRBV24-1 and TRBJ1-2, with D possibly matching TRBD1 (5 bases). This CDR3 has 14 amino acids. CDR1 is KGHDR and CDR2 is SFDVKD in the germline V gene. Trimming stripped 4 bases from V and 3 bases from J, with 11 bases between. CDR3 coding DNA: TGTGCCACCAGTGACACCGGGGCAGACTATGGCTACACCTTC. This encodes CATSDTGADYGYTF.

This clonotype was counted between two and nine times. This chain joins TRBV6-5 and TRBJ1-5; D is ambiguous. V dropped 4 bases and J dropped 4 bases, with 17 bases sitting between them. The germline V gene encodes CDR1 MNHEY and CDR2 SVGAGI. This CDR3 region has 16 residues. In nucleotides, the CDR3 is TGTGCCAGCAGTTTAGACAAACCCCCGGAAAATCAGCCCCAGCATTTT. Its translation is CASSLDKPPENQPQHF.

The rearrangement uses TRBV12-3 or TRBV12-4 and TRBJ2-1; D is possibly TRBD2 (6 bases). This CDR3 comprises 14 residues. Deletions cut 5 bases from V and 10 bases from J, with 18 bases between. The chain's CDR3 is CASSDTHGGAEQFF. DNA for the CDR3: TGTGCCAGCAGTGACACCCACGGAGGGGCCGAGCAGTTCTTC.

The V gene is TRBV6-5, the J gene TRBJ2-5, with D possibly TRBD1 on 6 matching bases. The germline gives CDR1 MNHEY, CDR2 SVGAGI. V gave up 5 bases and J gave up 0 bases, with 10 bases separating them. The CDR3 totals 14 residues. The CDR3 sequence: CASSPTGNQETQYF. The CDR3 region has the DNA TGTGCCAGCAGTCCTACAGGGAACCAAGAGACCCAGTACTTC.